The next 21 T cell receptor beta chains were all read from a single sample in a study of CD8 T cells in ankylosing spondylitis. General study results and limits: One TCR beta motif, made up of roughly 8 highly homologous variants, appeared characteristic of ankylosing spondylitis blood.

No antigen has been assigned to these receptors. Each CDR3 protein is one row after TCRdb ran MiXCR on the 5' RACE reads. The repertoire has 500,000 to 550,000 distinct CDR3 sequences, 10% to 15% of them found once; the top ten carry 6.8%. The specimen was blood, either unsorted or a sorted T cell fraction (not recorded which). These TCRs come from a male donor with ankylosing spondylitis.

This clonotype was observed a few times. The junction departs from germline at one end; a sequencing error may be responsible. V is TRBV29-1 and J is TRBJ2-1; a possible D gene is TRBD2 (5 bases). The CDR3 consists of 11 residues. From germline, CDR1 is SQVTM and CDR2 ANQGSEA. The CDR3 bases are TGCAGCGTTGTTCGAGAGGAACTAGTTGTCTTC. Translated, it gives CSVVREELVVF.

This clonotype was found a few times. V is TRBV4-1 and J is TRBJ1-5; D uncertain. Trimming cost V 0 bases and J 2 bases, with 8 bases left between them. The CDR3 is 15 residues long. Germline-derived CDR1 and CDR2 are MGHRA and YSYEKL. For the CDR3, the DNA is TGCGCCAGCAGCCAAGACCAGTGGGGCAATCAGCCCCAGCATTTT. Its protein product is CASSQDQWGNQPQHF.

This clonotype was recorded at least ten times. The CDR3 region has the DNA TGTGCCAGCTACCTGGCATCGGGTGAGCGGGAGCAGTTCTTC. This encodes CASYLASGEREQFF. The V gene is TRBV7-9, the J gene TRBJ2-1; D may be TRBD2 (5 bases). The CDR3 sequence is 14 residues long. V lost 8 bases and J 10 bases, leaving 21 bases between the germline ends. Germline V CDR1 and CDR2: SEHNR, FQNEAQ (reference sequence).

The chain employs TRBV20-1 and TRBJ2-1; the D is unclear. V was shortened by 5 bases and J by 0 bases, with 11 bases between the two germline ends. CDR1 is DFQATT and CDR2 is SNEGSKA in the germline V gene (reference sequence). The CDR3 extends over 14 amino acids. The CDR3 here is CSAPPRNSYNEQFF. DNA for the CDR3: TGCAGTGCTCCTCCTAGGAACTCCTACAATGAGCAGTTCTTC.

In this sample, this clonotype turned up a few times. The rearrangement joins TRBV19 to TRBJ1-1, with D unresolved. The germline V gene has CDR1 LNHDA and CDR2 SQIVND (reference sequence). Trimming took 7 bases from V and 5 from J, leaving 11 bases between them. This CDR3 contains 12 residues. The chain's CDR3 is CASTLEGTEAFF. The CDR3 DNA is TGTGCCAGTACCTTGGAGGGAACTGAAGCTTTCTTT.

The sample holds many counts of this clonotype. V gene TRBV5-1 combines with J gene TRBJ2-1; D may be TRBD1 or TRBD2 (5 bases each). CDR3 size: 18 residues. CDR1 is SGHRS, CDR2 YFSETQ, per germline. Trimming removed 3 bases at V and 0 bases at J, with 19 bases between. CDR3 loop: CASSSDSRVWVSYNEQFF. The DNA for the CDR3 is TGCGCCAGCAGCTCGGACTCCAGGGTTTGGGTCTCCTACAATGAGCAGTTCTTC. Full variable domain (rest looked up from reference TRBV5-1 and TRBJ2-1): KAGVTQTPRYLIKTRGQQVTLSCSPISGHRSVSWYQQTPGQGLQFLFEYFSETQRNKGNFPGRFSGRQFSNSRSEMNVSTLELGDSALYLCASSSDSRVWVSYNEQFFGPGTRLTVL.

V is TRBV28 and J is TRBJ2-3; a weak D match, TRBD1 (5 bases). The CDR3 totals 15 residues. Germline CDR1 is MDHEN and CDR2 is SYDVKM. Trimming removed 4 bases from V and 1 base from J, with 12 bases in between. DNA of the CDR3: TGTGCCAGCAGTTCTTTGGACATTGGCACAGATACGCAGTATTTT. Translated: CASSSLDIGTDTQYF.

V and J are TRBV12-3 or TRBV12-4 and TRBJ1-5; D is uncertain. CDR3 length: 12 amino acids. With 0 bases removed from V and 9 bases from J, the gap between germline ends came to 6 bases. CDR3 protein: CASSLARGPQHF. The CDR3 coding sequence is TGTGCCAGCAGTTTAGCGCGCGGGCCCCAGCATTTT.

This clonotype was counted between two and nine times. The CDR3 reads CASSSRGGAGEAFF. In nucleotides, the CDR3 is TGTGCCAGTAGTTCAAGGGGGGGAGCCGGTGAAGCTTTCTTT. The chain carries TRBV19 and TRBJ1-1; D is perhaps TRBD1 (6 bases). With 5 bases removed from V and 7 bases from J, the gap between germline ends came to 17 bases. The CDR3 runs to 14 residues. Germline lookup yields CDR1 LNHDA and CDR2 SQIVND (reference sequence).

This clonotype was detected many times. The V gene is TRBV7-6, the J gene TRBJ2-3, with D possibly TRBD2 on 6 matching bases. V was trimmed by 5 bases and J by 0 bases, leaving 12 bases between them. The CDR3 length is 15 residues. Germline lookup yields CDR1 SGHVS and CDR2 FNYEAQ. CDR3 protein: CASSQTSTSTDTQYF. The CDR3 coding sequence is TGTGCCAGCAGCCAAACTAGCACAAGCACAGATACGCAGTATTTT. The full variable domain, with the rest looked up from reference TRBV7-6 and TRBJ2-3, is GAGVSQSPRYKVTKRGQDVALRCDPISGHVSLYWYRQALGQGPEFLTYFNYEAQQDKSGLPNDRFSAERPEGSISTLTIQRTEQRDSAMYRCASSQTSTSTDTQYFGPGTRLTVL.

This clonotype was picked up a small number of times. One end of the junction varies from germline; a read error may be responsible. The rearrangement joins TRBV11-2 to TRBJ2-5; D gene uncertain. This CDR3 is 15 amino acids long. Germline V gene lookup returns CDR1 SGHAT and CDR2 FQNNGV. DNA of the CDR3: TGTGCCAGCAACTTAATGGGTACAGCACAAGAGACCCAGTACTTC. Amino acids: CASNLMGTAQETQYF.

The chain links TRBV7-9 to TRBJ1-1, with D hard to call. V lost 3 bases and J lost 0, with 17 bases in between. The CDR3 runs 17 residues. Germline-derived CDR1 and CDR2 are SEHNR and FQNEAQ (reference sequence). CDR3 nucleotides: TGTGCCAGCAGCTTTGCTGTTGGCGGAACCCTGAACACTGAAGCTTTCTTT. Its translation: CASSFAVGGTLNTEAFF.

This clonotype has a count of ten or more. V usage is TRBV7-9 and J usage is TRBJ1-4; D gene ambiguous. The CDR3 contains 12 residues. Trimming took 4 bases from V and 6 from J, leaving 6 bases between them. Germline CDR1 SEHNR, CDR2 FQNEAQ (reference sequence). In nucleotides, the CDR3 is TGTGCCAGCAGCTCGTGGGATGAAAAACTGTTTTTT. Protein product: CASSSWDEKLFF.

This clonotype was counted only a few times. The V call is TRBV20-1, the J call TRBJ2-2, with 9 bases identical to TRBD1. The CDR3 consists of 15 residues. Germline values: CDR1 DFQATT, CDR2 SNEGSKA (reference sequence). After removal of 0 bases from V and 3 bases from J, the junction contained 2 bases not matched to a gene. The DNA of the CDR3 is TGCAGTGCTAGAGAGGGGACAGGGTACACCGGGGAGCTGTTTTTT. This encodes CSAREGTGYTGELFF.

This clonotype was counted between two and nine times. This rearrangement joins TRBV5-6 to TRBJ2-3; no definite D call. The CDR3 has 14 amino acids. V was shortened by 0 bases and J by 6 bases, with 11 bases between the two germline ends. Germline V lookup: CDR1 SGHDT, CDR2 YYEEEE. The CDR3 spells CASSLVAADDTQYF. The CDR3 nucleotides are TGTGCCAGCAGCTTGGTGGCAGCCGATGATACGCAGTATTTT.

The genes are TRBV20-1 and TRBJ1-5; D not certain. This CDR3 region has 14 residues. Trimming took 2 bases from V and 4 from J, leaving 12 bases between them. CDR1 and CDR2 (germline): DFQATT, SNEGSKA (reference sequence). CDR3 residues: CSARHIEENQPQHF. In DNA, the CDR3 is TGCAGTGCTAGACATATAGAGGAAAATCAGCCCCAGCATTTT.

As for this clonotype: A read error may explain this, as a much larger clone is one base away. This CDR3 is CASSPDRDGTYVQYF. CDR3 nucleotide sequence: TGTGCCAGCAGCCCGGACAGGGACGGTACCTACGTGCAGTACTTC. The chain recombines TRBV11-2 with TRBJ2-7, with TRBD1 identical over 8 bases. Germline CDR1 and CDR2: SGHAT and FQNNGV. This CDR3 spans 15 amino acids.

V usage is TRBV10-3 and J usage is TRBJ2-1, with D perhaps being TRBD1 or TRBD2 (5 bases each). Trimming cost V 6 bases and J 7 bases, with 13 bases left between them. The V gene's germline CDR1 is ENHRY and CDR2 SYGVKD. The CDR3 covers 13 residues. The CDR3 DNA reads as TGTGCCATCAGCCGGGACGGCGGGAATGAGCAGTTCTTC. As protein: CAISRDGGNEQFF.

This clonotype was counted only a few times. CDR3 coding DNA: TGCAGTACTCAAGGCGTAAGCACAGATACGCAGTATTTT. Encoded protein: CSTQGVSTDTQYF. This chain uses TRBV20-1 with TRBJ2-3; D gene unclear. The CDR3 contains 13 residues. Per the germline V gene, CDR1 is DFQATT and CDR2 is SNEGSKA (reference sequence). The germline V and J ends were trimmed by 8 bases and 0 bases, with 12 bases remaining between them.

In this sample, this clonotype turned up many times. V is TRBV12-3 or TRBV12-4 and J is TRBJ1-6, with D perhaps TRBD1 (6 bases). The CDR3 length is 12 residues. The ends were cut back, 4 bases at V and 11 bases at J, with 9 bases in the middle. The CDR3 loop reads CASSSRGPPLHF. CDR3 nucleotides: TGTGCCAGCAGTTCCAGGGGCCCACCCCTCCACTTT.

This clonotype was picked up many times. The chain links TRBV12-3 or TRBV12-4 to TRBJ1-3; the D is unclear. Trimming pared 6 bases from V and 0 bases from J, leaving 12 bases between. The CDR3 totals 15 residues. The CDR3 here is CASSSDRSSGNTIYF. The CDR3 DNA reads TGTGCCAGCAGCTCTGATCGGAGCTCTGGAAACACCATATATTTT.